What follows is one T cell receptor beta chain and its context. What it binds is not known. With V trimmed by 7 bases and J by 2 bases, 7 bases remained unmatched. The V gene's germline CDR1 is MRHNA and CDR2 SNTAGT. CDR3 length: 15 amino acids. Sequenced by immunoSEQ multiplex PCR; TCRdb stores in-frame clones only, minus some. The table lists hundreds of thousands of clones, 60% to 75% of them singletons, with 15% in the top ten. The source of the sample is a study of cytotoxic CD8 clonotypes in ibrutinib-treated CLL. In the study overall: Response samples were obtained once patients had received a median around twelve months of treatment, range 6 to 36. Whole-study results and caveats: Collection times varied between progressing and sustained-remission patients. At baseline, clonality was higher than in age-matched healthy donors and correlated with CD8+ counts.

The chain employs TRBV6-4 and TRBJ2-3; 9 bases are a match to TRBD2. This specimen was PBMCs, taken after 24 months of ibrutinib treatment. The receptor was isolated from a human donor with chronic lymphocytic leukemia. The CDR3 region has the DNA TGTGCCAGCACGGCGAGCGGGAGGCCCACAGATACGCAGTATTTT. Protein sequence: CASTASGRPTDTQYF.